This TCR beta chain was sequenced in a study of T cells in Graves' hyperthyroidism and ophthalmopathy. Germline values: CDR1 MDHEN, CDR2 SYDVKM. V was pared by 3 bases and J by 7 bases, with 6 bases between. The CDR3 runs to 11 residues. This clonotype was observed at least ten times. Template material for amplifying TCR beta CDR3 regions consisted of RNA transcripts. First-round RT-PCR of the TCR CDR3 relied on the HTBI primer set. MiXCR, run by TCRdb on the multiplex PCR reads, gives a single entry per CDR3 protein. There are around 250,000 distinct CDR3 sequences in the sample; roughly 15% occur only once, and about 14% lies in the top ten. Exclusions: uncontrolled infection, other autoimmune disease, pregnancy, lactation.

The material sequenced was blood. The clonotype originates from a woman aged 40 to 55 with Graves' hyperthyroidism that later progressed to Graves' ophthalmopathy. V gene TRBV28 combines with J gene TRBJ1-1; no clear D. The CDR3 region is CASSFVGEAFF. CDR3 nucleotide sequence: TGTGCCAGCAGTTTTGTGGGTGAAGCTTTCTTT.